This T cell receptor beta chain was observed in a study of blood T cells in healthy people across ages. Findings and caveats of the study: The study found more naive CD4+ cells and higher diversity in long-lived than aged donors.

Every sample had a minimum of 6 million PBMCs isolated. The CDR3 totals 14 residues. Trimming at V came to 3 bases and at J to 11 bases, leaving 10 bases not matched to a gene. CDR1 KGHSH and CDR2 LQKENI come from the germline V gene. A sample-barcoded 5' primer and a J-beta primer mix were used in a second PCR of about 6 to 11 cycles. TCRdb re-called the 5' RACE reads through MiXCR, storing one row per CDR3 protein. The sample records some 1.6 million distinct CDR3 sequences, roughly 32% being singletons. A word on this clonotype: Antigen: not known.

This chain uses TRBV18 with TRBJ2-5, with 9 bases identical to TRBD1. The specimen sequenced was blood. The receptor was isolated from a woman under 40 in good health. CDR3 in amino acids: CASSPGQGFWEQYF. CDR3 DNA sequence: TGTGCCAGCTCACCCGGACAGGGGTTTTGGGAGCAGTACTTC. Supplemented by reference TRBV18 and TRBJ2-5, the full variable domain reads NAGVMQNPRHLVRRRGQEARLRCSPMKGHSHVYWYRQLPEEGLKFMVYLQKENIIDESGMPKERFSAEFPKEGPSILRIQQVVRGDSAAYFCASSPGQGFWEQYFGPGTRLLVL.